This T cell receptor (beta chain) was found in a study of OX40 agonist ivuxolimab in advanced cancers. In terms of the full investigation: The costimulatory receptor OX40 (CD134) was targeted by ivuxolimab, a fully human IgG2 agonistic monoclonal antibody. Patients were allowed to have had prior anti-PD-1, anti-PD-L1 or anti-CTLA-4 therapy, and approximately 40% of the dose-escalation patients had previously received checkpoint inhibitors. Partial responses occurred in three dose-escalation patients, of whom one had hepatocellular carcinoma and two had cutaneous melanoma. The paper covers the monotherapy dose-escalation part of the phase I ivuxolimab trial, which included N ≈ 50 patients. Among the roughly 52 dose-escalation patients, around 19 had hepatocellular carcinoma, around 15 melanoma, 9 renal cell carcinoma and 9 head and neck cancer. The purpose of peripheral TCRbeta sequencing was to test whether ivuxolimab changed TCR sequence diversity and led to clonal T-cell expansion. In the dose-escalation cohort, 82.7% of patients were male, and the mean age was 60 years with a range of roughly 23 to 90. Intravenous ivuxolimab was administered to patients every 2 weeks at six dose levels: 0.01, 0.1, 0.3, 1.5, 3 and 10 mg/kg. Results the study describes overall, beyond this receptor: Low levels of normalized T-cell clonal expansion were also seen in some patients who did not respond. In the 0.1-3.0 mg/kg groups, partial responders were among the patients with the lowest normalized peripheral clonal expansion, particularly in CD8+ T cells. At doses from 0.1 to 3.0 mg/kg, clonal expansion was seen in both CD4+ and CD8+ blood T cells between baseline and week 6. The antigen specificity of the peripheral T cells that underwent clonal expansion was not determined. After ivuxolimab, CD8+ T cells had more expanded clones than CD4+ T cells on average.

The CDR3 runs 16 amino acids, cysteine and phenylalanine included. The retained sequence is limited to the CDR3, 48 bases, with the frame set at the first base. Between the V and J ends, shortened by 4 bases and 9 bases respectively, the junction contains 22 bases. CDR1 and CDR2, per the germline V gene, are SQVTM and ANQGSEA. The trial excluded patients who had a history of autoimmune disease or were on systemic immunosuppression. Peripheral blood for TCR sequencing was collected from all dose cohorts at baseline, on cycle 4 day 1, and on cycle 7 day 1. The samples were taken from a phase I, first-in-human, multicenter, open-label dose-escalation trial of ivuxolimab. Adults with locally advanced or metastatic head and neck squamous cell, hepatocellular, melanoma or renal cell carcinoma were enrolled in the trial. Before TCR sequencing, CD4+ T cells and CD8+ T cells from peripheral blood were sorted into separate populations.

For sequencing of the TCRbeta CDR3 region, genomic DNA was extracted from the sorted cells. The immunoSEQ Assay was used for sequencing of TCRbeta CDR3 regions. TCRdb took this table from immuneACCESS and kept in-frame rearrangements with V and J called. Such tables lack part of the clones; where checked against another copy, unresolved V genes explain under half of the gap, and the rest is unexplained. The sample yields about 65,000 clones; about nine tenths were counted once. 1.5% to 2% of the sample is in the top ten clones. As regards this clone: The antigen this receptor binds is unknown. No base quality values were provided; no much bigger clone lies one nucleotide off.

In this chain, TRBV29-1 is recombined with TRBJ2-6; the D region possibly corresponds to TRBD1 (5 bases align). The TCR was taken from an adult with an advanced solid tumor such as melanoma, head and neck, liver or kidney cancer. Here the sequenced sample was CD4+ or CD8+ T cells sorted from blood, taken in a trial of the OX40 agonist ivuxolimab. The nucleotide sequence is given as TGCAGCGTTGGATCTAGGGGCCCAGGCTTCGGCAACGTCCTGACTTTC. This encodes CSVGSRGPGFGNVLTF.